The rows below give T cell receptor beta chains drawn from one sample of a study of siplizumab effects on memory and regulatory T cells. Using immunoSEQ multiplex PCR, the repertoire was profiled, and TCRdb retains in-frame clones only, with some absent. Counted here are under 150,000 clones, approximately 94% occurring once; the ten biggest clones make up roughly 1.8%. The sequencing input was non-Treg CD4+ T cells sorted from blood. These receptors were obtained from a human donor in good health. Both conserved end residues are part of each CDR3. The D gene is left open where the match is weak. Clone sizes are given selectively: once, few, many, or a class where the clone is expanded.

v_call,clone_size,j_call,d_call,cdr3_nt,cdr3_aa
TRBV6-6,-,TRBJ2-5,-,TGTGCCAGCAGCCGCAGGGAGCAGACCCAGTACTTC,CASSRREQTQYF
TRBV10-3,once,TRBJ2-1,-,TGTGCCATCAGTGTAACGAACCGGGACCTGTTCTTC,CAISVTNRDLFF
TRBV30,-,TRBJ1-2,TRBD1,TGTGCCTGGGACCCCGGACAGGGCGGCTACACCTTC,CAWDPGQGGYTF
TRBV5-1,-,TRBJ1-1,-,TGCGCCAGCAGCTTAGATCCGGAGGGGTACACTGAAGCTTTCTTT,CASSLDPEGYTEAFF
TRBV10-1,-,TRBJ1-2,TRBD1,TGCGCCAGCAGTGAGTCAATCGGGGGGACAGGGATCTCGGGCTACACCTTC,CASSESIGGTGISGYTF
TRBV27,-,TRBJ2-7,-,TGTGCCAGCAGTTTAAAAGGGGATCCCTACGAGCAGTACTTC,CASSLKGDPYEQYF
TRBV10-3,-,TRBJ1-3,-,TGTGCCATCAGTGAGCTACAGCCTGGAAACACCATATATTTT,CAISELQPGNTIYF
TRBV27,-,TRBJ1-2,-,TGTGCCAGCAGTGGATCGACAGCGGCGGGCTATGGCTACACCTTC,CASSGSTAAGYGYTF
TRBV15,-,TRBJ1-5,-,TGTGCCACCAGTACGACGGGGAACAATCAGCCCCAGCATTTT,CATSTTGNNQPQHF
TRBV19,-,TRBJ2-1,-,TGTGCCAGTACCACAACACAGGGACCCTACAATGAGCAGTTCTTC,CASTTTQGPYNEQFF
TRBV2,-,TRBJ2-2,TRBD2,TGTGCCAGCAGGACTAGCGGGAGTATCTCCGGGGAGCTGTTTTTT,CASRTSGSISGELFF
TRBV6-6,-,TRBJ1-1,-,TGTGCCGGTTTACAGGGACGTGGATACACTGAAGCTTTCTTT,CAGLQGRGYTEAFF
TRBV14,-,TRBJ2-5,TRBD1,TGTGCCAGCAGCCCGGGACAGGGGTTCCAAGAGACCCAGTACTTC,CASSPGQGFQETQYF
TRBV6-6,-,TRBJ2-7,TRBD2,TGTGCCAGCAGGGCTGGGACTAGCGGATTTTACGAGCAGTACTTC,CASRAGTSGFYEQYF
TRBV2,-,TRBJ2-1,-,TGTGCCAGCAGTGAGATGATTGAGCAGTTCTTC,CASSEMIEQFF
TRBV19,-,TRBJ2-7,-,TGTGCCAGTAGTAATCTCTACGAGCAGTACTTC,CASSNLYEQYF
TRBV9,once,TRBJ2-1,-,TGTGCCAGCACCAAAGGGCTGGGGGAGGCTTACAATGAGCAGTTCTTC,CASTKGLGEAYNEQFF
TRBV13,-,TRBJ2-3,-,TGTGCCAGCAGCTTGCAGGGGGGAGTCGAAGATACGCAGTATTTT,CASSLQGGVEDTQYF
TRBV29-1,-,TRBJ1-5,-,TGCAGCGTTGGGGCAGGGGGCAATCAGCCCCAGCATTTT,CSVGAGGNQPQHF
TRBV7-9,-,TRBJ1-1,TRBD1,TGTGCCAGCAGCTGGGGGACAGGGGGCACTGAAGCTTTCTTT,CASSWGTGGTEAFF
TRBV18,-,TRBJ1-5,-,TGTGCCAGCTCACCGGGAAGGGACCAGCCCCAGCATTTT,CASSPGRDQPQHF
TRBV5-4,-,TRBJ2-1,-,TGTGCCAGCAGCTCCAAAGCGGAGGGGTGGGGTGAGCAGTTCTTC,CASSSKAEGWGEQFF
TRBV25-1,-,TRBJ2-7,-,TGTGCCAGCAGTGAATCCGGCGGAAGCTCCTACGAGCAGTACTTC,CASSESGGSSYEQYF
TRBV29-1,-,TRBJ2-3,-,TGCAGCGTTGGGCCCGGGGGTACAGATACGCAGTATTTT,CSVGPGGTDTQYF
TRBV7-6,-,TRBJ2-7,TRBD1,TGTGCCAGCAGCGTACCGGGACAGGGAGGCGAGCAGTACTTC,CASSVPGQGGEQYF
TRBV10-3,few,TRBJ2-7,-,TGTGCCGTAGGTAAGGGACTTTCCTCCTACGAGCAGTACTTC,CAVGKGLSSYEQYF
TRBV5-1,once,TRBJ1-3,TRBD1,TGCGCCAGCAGCTCCCGGGACAGGGGAGAAACTGGAAACACCATATATTTT,CASSSRDRGETGNTIYF
TRBV29-1,once,TRBJ2-6,-,TGCAGCGTTGACCTGGGGGACCTAGACAAGACTGGGGCCAACGTCCTGACTTTC,CSVDLGDLDKTGANVLTF
TRBV18,-,TRBJ1-1,TRBD1,TGTGCCAGCTCATACACAGGGGGAGACACTGAAGCTTTCTTT,CASSYTGGDTEAFF
TRBV18,few,TRBJ1-2,-,TGTGCCAGCTCACCACCCGAAGAGGGTTTGAGTGGCTACACCTTC,CASSPPEEGLSGYTF
TRBV14,-,TRBJ2-5,-,TGTGCCAGCAGCCCAAGGGTCAAGGGGACCCAGTACTTC,CASSPRVKGTQYF
TRBV10-1,-,TRBJ2-7,-,TGCGCCAGCAGCACAGGGCAAGGGTACGAGCAGTACTTC,CASSTGQGYEQYF
TRBV30,-,TRBJ2-7,-,TGTGCCTGGAGCTCCAATTCCTACGAGCAGTACTTC,CAWSSNSYEQYF
TRBV5-1,-,TRBJ2-2,TRBD2,TGCGCCAGCAGCTTGGCCCTAGCGGACACCGGGGAGCTGTTTTTT,CASSLALADTGELFF
TRBV5-5,-,TRBJ1-3,-,TGTGCCAGCAGCTTGGATGGCAGGGACGGAAACACCATATATTTT,CASSLDGRDGNTIYF
TRBV4-2,-,TRBJ1-6,-,TGTGCCAGCAGCCAAGAAGCTGGGGTCTATAATTCACCCCTCCACTTT,CASSQEAGVYNSPLHF
TRBV5-4,-,TRBJ2-1,-,TGTGCCAGCAGCTCAAGCGGATTACCTTACAATGAGCAGTTCTTC,CASSSSGLPYNEQFF
TRBV10-3,-,TRBJ2-2,-,TGTGCCATCAGTGATCACGGGCGACGGAACACCGGGGAGCTGTTTTTT,CAISDHGRRNTGELFF
TRBV30,-,TRBJ2-3,-,TGTGCCTGGAAAGGAGAGACCTACGCGACAGATACGCAGTATTTT,CAWKGETYATDTQYF
TRBV18,-,TRBJ1-2,-,TGTGCCAGCTCACCAGAGCGTCAGGGGTATGGCTACACCTTC,CASSPERQGYGYTF
TRBV29-1,-,TRBJ2-3,-,TGCAGCGTTCTGGTTGCGGGGATCACAGATACGCAGTATTTT,CSVLVAGITDTQYF
TRBV27,-,TRBJ2-2,-,TGTGCCAGCAGTCCCTCTGGATCGCGGGGCACCGGGGAGCTGTTTTTT,CASSPSGSRGTGELFF
TRBV27,-,TRBJ2-5,-,TGTGCCTGTAAGGGTGGGCCCCAAGAGACCCAGTACTTC,CACKGGPQETQYF
TRBV5-1,-,TRBJ2-5,TRBD2,TGCGCCAGCAGCCTGGCGGGGGGGAGTGTCTTATCAGAGACCCAGTACTTC,CASSLAGGSVLSETQYF
TRBV16,once,TRBJ2-2,-,TGTGCCAGCAGCCAATCGAGGGTGAACACCGGGGAGCTGTTTTTT,CASSQSRVNTGELFF
TRBV6-9,-,TRBJ2-5,TRBD2,TGTGCCAGCAGTCTCACCCGACTAGCGGATGATCAAGAGACCCAGTACTTC,CASSLTRLADDQETQYF
TRBV6-1,-,TRBJ2-2,-,TGTGCCAGCACTGTGGGGTCCACCGGGGAGCTGTTTTTT,CASTVGSTGELFF
TRBV18,-,TRBJ2-5,-,TGTGCCAGCTCTCCCAATACAGTCCAAGAGACCCAGTACTTC,CASSPNTVQETQYF
TRBV27,-,TRBJ1-6,-,TGTGCCAGCAGTTTCGGAACGGCTACCTATAATTCACCCCTCCACTTT,CASSFGTATYNSPLHF
TRBV5-4,-,TRBJ1-2,TRBD1,TGTGCCAGCAGCTCGGGGACAGGGAGTGGCTATGGCTACACCTTC,CASSSGTGSGYGYTF
TRBV15,-,TRBJ1-1,-,TGTGCCACCAGCCAGGGGATATACACTGAAGCTTTCTTT,CATSQGIYTEAFF
TRBV7-2,-,TRBJ1-4,-,TGTGCCAGCAGCCAGCTGGGGTTAGCTAATGAAAAACTGTTTTTT,CASSQLGLANEKLFF
TRBV9,-,TRBJ2-1,-,TGTGCCAGCAGCACAACCGGGACCTCCTACAATGAGCAGTTCTTC,CASSTTGTSYNEQFF
TRBV4-1,-,TRBJ2-7,-,TGCGCCAGCAGCCACCAGTGGGAGGGGGCGTACGAGCAGTACTTC,CASSHQWEGAYEQYF
TRBV7-3,-,TRBJ1-1,-,TGTGCCAGCAGTTTCGCGGGGGGGCGAAACACTGAAGCTTTCTTT,CASSFAGGRNTEAFF
TRBV19,-,TRBJ2-3,-,TGTGCCAGTAGTGGGACGGGCACAGATACGCAGTATTTT,CASSGTGTDTQYF
TRBV5-1,-,TRBJ2-7,TRBD1,TGCGCCAGCAGCGTCCCTGGGGACAGATCCTACGAGCAGTACTTC,CASSVPGDRSYEQYF